This TCR beta chain was profiled in a study of T cell repertoires in cytomegalovirus infection. Study-wide background: Carrying CMV and the relevant HLA type showed in public TCR beta signatures.

Only a few counts were recorded for this clonotype. Its antigen is not known. The CDR3 has 15 residues. The ends were cut back, 2 bases at V and 0 bases at J, with 10 bases in the middle. Germline lookup yields CDR1 MGHRA and CDR2 YSYEKL. Findings and limits, study-wide: Carriers of CMV and the relevant HLA type were discriminated by public TCR beta frequency.

In TCRdb, the reads were re-called with MiXCR into one record per CDR3 protein. The sample holds 630,000 or so distinct CDR3 sequences, approximately 25% seen once. The sequence was collected from a human donor in good health (CMV status not recorded). Some clones in this sample may be carry-over from other donors' samples. V is TRBV4-1 and J is TRBJ1-1; tentatively, D is TRBD1 (6 bases). The sequencing sample was made of CD8+ T cells from PBMCs. CDR3 sequence reads: CASSQRGQLNTEAFF. The CDR3 bases are TGCGCCAGCAGCCAACGAGGACAGCTGAACACTGAAGCTTTCTTT.